This TCR beta chain originates from a study of shared T cell receptors in the human thymus. The assay was immunoSEQ multiplex PCR, and TCRdb's table has in-frame clones only and misses some. The sample comprises some 640,000 clones, about 89% of which are singletons, and 0.0094% rests with the top ten. V was shortened by 11 bases and J by 4 bases, with 11 bases between the two germline ends. The CDR3 contains 11 residues. Germline CDR1 and CDR2: MGHDK and SYGVNS. The same sample was also used in a study of human thymus T cells. From that paper: Samples came from healthy Finnish infants during open corrective cardiac surgery. Resections obtained during corrective heart surgery supplied the thymus tissue. Thymic and blood repertoires appeared to show biased V and J gene usage. Related research examined unrelated individuals and reported that their thymic repertoires overlapped highly.

The sample was thymocytes. This TCR derives from a boy under two years old with a congenital heart defect. The V and J genes are TRBV25-1 and TRBJ1-2, with D perhaps matching TRBD1 (5 bases). CDR3 DNA sequence: TGTGCCGCCGGGGGTGTCTATGGCTACACCTTC. Its protein product is CAAGGVYGYTF.